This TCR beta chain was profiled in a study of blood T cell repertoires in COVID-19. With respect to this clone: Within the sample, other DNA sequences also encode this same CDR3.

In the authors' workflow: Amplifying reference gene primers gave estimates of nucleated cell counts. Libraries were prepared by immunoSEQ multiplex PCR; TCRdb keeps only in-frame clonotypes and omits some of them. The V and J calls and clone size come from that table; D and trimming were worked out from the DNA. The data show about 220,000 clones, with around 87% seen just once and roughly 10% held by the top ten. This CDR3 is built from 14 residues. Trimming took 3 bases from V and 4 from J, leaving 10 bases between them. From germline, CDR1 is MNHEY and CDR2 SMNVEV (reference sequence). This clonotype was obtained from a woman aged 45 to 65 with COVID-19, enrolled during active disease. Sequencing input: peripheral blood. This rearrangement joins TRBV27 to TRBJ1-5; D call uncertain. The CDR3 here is CASSLSGSNQPQHF. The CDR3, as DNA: TGTGCCAGCAGTTTGTCCGGGAGTAATCAGCCCCAGCATTTT.